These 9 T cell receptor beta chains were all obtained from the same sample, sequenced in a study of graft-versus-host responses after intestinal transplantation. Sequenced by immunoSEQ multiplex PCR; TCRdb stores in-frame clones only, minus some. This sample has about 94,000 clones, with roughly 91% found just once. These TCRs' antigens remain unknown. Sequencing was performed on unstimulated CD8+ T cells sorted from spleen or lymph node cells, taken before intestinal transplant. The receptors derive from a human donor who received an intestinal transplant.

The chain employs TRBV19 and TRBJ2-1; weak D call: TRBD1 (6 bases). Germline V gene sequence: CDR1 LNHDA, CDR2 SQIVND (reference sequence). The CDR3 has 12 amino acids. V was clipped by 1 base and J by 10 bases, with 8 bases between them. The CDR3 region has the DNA TGTGCCAGTAGTATAGGTGGGACAGAGCAGTTCTTC. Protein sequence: CASSIGGTEQFF.

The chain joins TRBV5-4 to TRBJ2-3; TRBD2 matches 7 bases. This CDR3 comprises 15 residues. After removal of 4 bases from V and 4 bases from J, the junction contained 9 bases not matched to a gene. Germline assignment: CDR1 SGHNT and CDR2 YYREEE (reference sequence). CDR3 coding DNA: TGTGCCAGCAGCGTGGCGGGGGTTTACCCAGATACGCAGTATTTT. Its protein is CASSVAGVYPDTQYF.

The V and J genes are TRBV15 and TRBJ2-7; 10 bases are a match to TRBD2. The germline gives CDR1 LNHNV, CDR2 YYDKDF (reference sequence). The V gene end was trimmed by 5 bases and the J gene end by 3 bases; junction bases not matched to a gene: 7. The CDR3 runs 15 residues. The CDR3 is CATSSGTSANYEQYF. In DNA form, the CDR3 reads TGTGCCACCAGCTCCGGGACTAGCGCTAACTACGAGCAGTACTTC.

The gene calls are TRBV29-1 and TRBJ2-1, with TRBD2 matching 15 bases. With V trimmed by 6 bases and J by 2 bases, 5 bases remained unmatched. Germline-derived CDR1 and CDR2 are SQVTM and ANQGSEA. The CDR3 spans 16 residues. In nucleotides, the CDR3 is TGCAGCGTGGGACTAGCGGGAGGCCCCCCCTACAATGAGCAGTTCTTC. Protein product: CSVGLAGGPPYNEQFF.

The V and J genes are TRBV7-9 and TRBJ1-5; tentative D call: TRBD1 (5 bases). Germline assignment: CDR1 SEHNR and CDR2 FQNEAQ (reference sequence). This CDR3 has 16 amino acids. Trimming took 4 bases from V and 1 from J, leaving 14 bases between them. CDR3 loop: CASSSGGGESNQPQHF. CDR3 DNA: TGTGCCAGCAGCTCGGGCGGGGGGGAGAGCAATCAGCCCCAGCATTTT. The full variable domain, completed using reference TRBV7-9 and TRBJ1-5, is DTGVSQNPRHKITKRGQNVTFRCDPISEHNRLYWYRQTLGQGPEFLTYFQNEAQLEKSRLLSDRFSAERPKGSFSTLEIQRTEQGDSAMYLCASSSGGGESNQPQHFGDGTRLSIL.

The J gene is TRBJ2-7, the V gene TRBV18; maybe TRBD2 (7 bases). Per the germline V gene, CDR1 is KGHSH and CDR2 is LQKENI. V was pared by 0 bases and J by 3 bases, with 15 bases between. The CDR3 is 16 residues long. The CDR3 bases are TGTGCCAGCTCACCACCGCCAGGGGAGGGATACTACGAGCAGTACTTC. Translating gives CASSPPPGEGYYEQYF.

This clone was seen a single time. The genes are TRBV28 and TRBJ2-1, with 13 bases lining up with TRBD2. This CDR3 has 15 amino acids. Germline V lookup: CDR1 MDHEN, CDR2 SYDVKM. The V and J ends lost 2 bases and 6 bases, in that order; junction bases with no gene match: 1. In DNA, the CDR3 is TGTGCCAGCAGTTTAGGACTAGCGGGGGCCAATGAGCAGTTCTTC. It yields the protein CASSLGLAGANEQFF.

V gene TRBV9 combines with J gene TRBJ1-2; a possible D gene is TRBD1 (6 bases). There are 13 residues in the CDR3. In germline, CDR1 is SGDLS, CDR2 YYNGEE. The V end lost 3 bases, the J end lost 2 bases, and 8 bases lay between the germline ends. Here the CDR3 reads CASSAQGNYGYTF. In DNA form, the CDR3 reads TGTGCCAGCAGCGCCCAGGGGAACTATGGCTACACCTTC.

CDR3 residues: CASSAGGTANTGELFF. In nucleotides, the CDR3 is TGTGCCAGCAGTGCGGGGGGGACAGCGAACACCGGGGAGCTGTTTTTT. The chain uses TRBV6-1 and TRBJ2-2; tentatively, D is TRBD2 (8 bases). Germline CDR1 is MNHNS and CDR2 is SASEGT. Trimming shortened V by 4 bases and J by 0 bases, and 12 bases separated the two germline ends. The CDR3 sequence is 16 residues long.